This paragraph covers one T cell receptor beta chain sequence. Its antigen is currently unknown. The CDR3 has 14 amino acids. V lost 5 bases and J lost 10; bases outside the gene matches: 4. The data are from a study of T cell repertoires in cytomegalovirus infection. Study-level information: It was recently identified HLA-C-restricted and well-studied HLA-B-restricted CMV epitopes that the study used. Matching HLA type, along with CMV infection, was indicated by public TCR beta signatures. General observations from the study: Summed public TCR beta family frequency identified CMV carriers bearing the relevant HLA. HLA-C-restricted CMV-specific TCR beta clonotypes were dominant in the ex vivo response.

TCRdb analysed the reads with MiXCR anew, one entry per CDR3 protein. The sample consists of hundreds of thousands of distinct CDR3 sequences, 25% to 35% of them appearing once. The chain recombines TRBV12-3 or TRBV12-4 with TRBJ1-6, with 11 bases identical to TRBD1. This specimen was cultured PBMCs, taken from culture after CMV antigen stimulation. This TCR was sampled from a human donor in good health (CMV status not recorded). Some clones in this sample may be carry-over from other donors' samples. The CDR3 DNA follows: TGTGCCAGCAGTCGGACAGGGGGCGGCTCACCCCTCCACTTT. It encodes CASSRTGGGSPLHF.